The entry that follows covers one TCR beta chain sequence. This specimen belongs to a study of blood T cell repertoires in COVID-19. Study-level information: Collection of acute and convalescent COVID-19 samples took place in the United States, Italy and Spain. Nucleic acid was either cDNA or gDNA, and it came from T cells, B-cell-depleted T cells, or PBMCs.

There are 15 residues in the CDR3. V was clipped by 4 bases and J by 6 bases; unmatched bases: 4. Germline V gene lookup returns CDR1 PRHDT and CDR2 FYEKMQ (reference sequence). Authors' processing steps: It was from reference gene primer amplification that nucleated cell counts were estimated. Using immunoSEQ multiplex PCR, the repertoire was profiled, and TCRdb retains in-frame clones only, with some absent. The V and J calls and clone size come from that table; D and trimming were worked out from the DNA. This sample has more than 15,000 clones, with roughly 89% found just once. This TCR was recovered from a woman aged 60-75 years with active COVID-19. The chain combines TRBV13 with TRBJ2-1; TRBD1 matches 12 bases. What was sequenced was peripheral blood. The CDR3 here is CASSWGTGGINEQFF. The DNA of the CDR3 is TGTGCCAGCAGCTGGGGGACAGGGGGCATCAATGAGCAGTTCTTC. Full variable domain (remainder filled in from reference TRBV13 and TRBJ2-1): AAGVIQSPRHLIKEKRETATLKCYPIPRHDTVYWYQQGPGQDPQFLISFYEKMQSDKGSIPDRFSAQQFSDYHSELNMSSLELGDSALYFCASSWGTGGINEQFFGPGTRLTVL.